What follows describes a single T cell receptor beta chain. No antigen is known for it. The PCR had 60 Vbeta and 13 Jbeta primers. Sequencing used immunoSEQ multiplex PCR; TCRdb keeps in-frame clones, though not all of them. The repertoire has 100,000 to 120,000 clones, 76% of them found once; the top ten carry 7% to 10%. These data are taken from a study of cytomegalovirus exposure and HLA in healthy donors. Study conclusions and caveats: Of the V segments, some could not be distinguished, including TRBV6-2 and TRBV6-3, and were excluded.

Germline loops: CDR1 SGHVS, CDR2 FQNEAQ. CDR3 size: 17 residues. Trimming at V came to 4 bases and at J to 0 bases, leaving 11 bases not matched to a gene. The clonotype was recovered from a man in his forties in good health and CMV-seropositive. Source material: PBMCs. The V call is TRBV7-8, the J call TRBJ1-1; 7 bases map to TRBD1. CDR3 sequence reads: CASSSRRQTGMNTEAFF. The CDR3 DNA is TGTGCCAGCAGCTCTCGCAGACAGACAGGGATGAACACTGAAGCTTTCTTT.